These 5 T cell receptor beta chains originate from one sample sequenced in a study of cytomegalovirus exposure and HLA in healthy donors. A multiplex PCR was run with 60 Vbeta primers and 13 Jbeta primers. Using immunoSEQ multiplex PCR, the repertoire was profiled, and TCRdb retains in-frame clones only, with some absent. This repertoire includes around 130,000 clones. What was sequenced was PBMCs. The receptors derive from a woman aged 55-70 years in good health and CMV-seronegative.

The chain employs TRBV5-1 and TRBJ2-3; D is unclear. The CDR3 has 13 residues. From germline, CDR1 is SGHRS and CDR2 YFSETQ. Trimming took off 0 bases at V and 6 bases at J, with 8 bases between the two ends. The CDR3 sequence: CASSLEYSDTQYF. CDR3 nucleotides: TGCGCCAGCAGCTTGGAGTACAGTGATACGCAGTATTTT.

Written as DNA, the CDR3 is TGTGCCAGTAGTACGGGTCTTCTCAATGGCTACACCTTC. Amino acid sequence: CASSTGLLNGYTF. The chain combines TRBV19 with TRBJ1-2, with unresolved D. The germline V gene has CDR1 LNHDA and CDR2 SQIVND (reference sequence). The CDR3 sequence is 13 residues long. V was pared by 4 bases and J by 6 bases, with 12 bases between.

This chain uses TRBV27 with TRBJ1-2; 7 bases agree with TRBD1. With V trimmed by 2 bases and J by 4 bases, 4 bases remained unmatched. CDR1 is MNHEY and CDR2 is SMNVEV in the germline V gene (reference sequence). The CDR3 extends over 14 amino acids. The CDR3 is CASSLQGDGYGYTF. In nucleotides, the CDR3 is TGTGCCAGCAGTTTACAGGGGGACGGCTATGGCTACACCTTC.

The rearrangement joins TRBV5-6 to TRBJ1-1; D gene ambiguous. Trimming removed 1 base at V and 0 bases at J, with 13 bases between. The V gene's germline CDR1 is SGHDT and CDR2 YYEEEE. This CDR3 spans 16 amino acids. CDR3 in DNA: TGTGCCAGCAGCTTGTGGGTGGAGGTTATGAACACTGAAGCTTTCTTT. Translating it yields CASSLWVEVMNTEAFF.

The V and J genes are TRBV27 and TRBJ1-2; 7 bases line up with TRBD1. The junction had 9 bases not matched to a gene; V was cut back by 0 bases and J by 8 bases. CDR1 is MNHEY and CDR2 is SMNVEV in the germline V gene (reference sequence). This CDR3 has 15 amino acids. CDR3 in amino acids: CASSLSKTGSPGYTF. CDR3 bases: TGTGCCAGCAGTTTATCTAAGACAGGGTCGCCCGGCTACACCTTC.